These 23 T cell receptor beta chains were all obtained from the same sample, sequenced in a study of blood T cell repertoires in COVID-19. Only in-frame clones appear in the TCRdb table, and some are missing; sequencing was by immunoSEQ multiplex PCR. The sample includes 180,000 or so clones, around four fifths of them seen just once. Sequences were obtained from peripheral blood. The receptors were gathered from a woman between 65 and 79 years old with COVID-19, enrolled during active disease.

This chain uses TRBV19 with TRBJ2-1; D may be TRBD2 (6 bases). V was pared by 5 bases and J by 3 bases, with 17 bases between. Looked up from germline, CDR1 is LNHDA and CDR2 is SQIVND (reference sequence). There are 16 residues in the CDR3. CDR3 bases: TGTGCCAGTAGTCTAGGCGGAGGGAGGTTCTACAATGAGCAGTTCTTC. Encoded protein: CASSLGGGRFYNEQFF.

The chain has TRBV28 and TRBJ1-1; 8 bases agree with TRBD1. Germline V gives CDR1 MDHEN, CDR2 SYDVKM. Losses at the gene ends were 7 bases for V and 5 bases for J; bases not matched to a gene: 9. The CDR3 consists of 14 residues. Here the CDR3 DNA reads TGTGCCAGCATCATACAGGGGGAAGGGACTGAAGCTTTCTTT. Its translation is CASIIQGEGTEAFF.

CDR3 sequence: CAWDFLETYYGYTF. The CDR3 region has the DNA TGTGCCTGGGACTTTTTAGAGACTTATTATGGCTACACCTTC. The chain couples TRBV30 to TRBJ1-2, with D unclear. The CDR3 totals 14 residues. V was trimmed by 5 bases and J by 5 bases, leaving 18 bases between them. Germline CDR1 is GTSNPN and CDR2 is SVGIG (reference sequence). Supplemented by reference TRBV30 and TRBJ1-2, the full variable domain reads SQTIHQWPATLVQPVGSPLSLECTVEGTSNPNLYWYRQAAGRGLQLLFYSVGIGQISSEVPQNLSASRPQDRQFILSSKKLLLSDSGFYLCAWDFLETYYGYTFGSGTRLTVV.

The chain carries TRBV4-1 and TRBJ1-5; 8 bases are shared with TRBD1. This CDR3 is built from 15 residues. V shed 3 bases, J shed 4 bases, and the junction held 5 bases outside the gene matches. From germline, CDR1 is MGHRA and CDR2 YSYEKL. The CDR3 is CASSHRQGTNQPQHF. The CDR3, as DNA: TGCGCCAGCAGCCACCGACAGGGGACAAATCAGCCCCAGCATTTT.

In this sample, this clone turned up once. V is TRBV6-1 and J is TRBJ2-7; TRBD2 aligns across 9 bases. Per the germline V gene, CDR1 is MNHNS and CDR2 is SASEGT. CDR3 length: 14 residues. Trimming took 1 base from V and 5 from J; bases not matched to a gene: 3. CDR3 amino acids: CASSEGSGSNEQYF. The CDR3 region has the DNA TGTGCCAGCAGTGAAGGTAGCGGGAGTAACGAGCAGTACTTC.

The rearrangement joins TRBV6-5 to TRBJ1-1, with D possibly being TRBD1 (6 bases). CDR1 is MNHEY, CDR2 SVGAGI, per germline. Between the trimmed V and J ends, which lost 4 bases and 3 bases, there was a span of 12 bases. The CDR3 sequence is 14 residues long. CDR3 residues: CASSSTGQYTEAFF. In DNA form, the CDR3 reads TGTGCCAGCAGTTCTACCGGACAGTACACTGAAGCTTTCTTT.

The CDR3 reads CASRDRRVNSPLHF. The CDR3 DNA follows: TGTGCCAGCAGGGATCGGAGGGTGAATTCACCCCTCCACTTT. V and J are TRBV28 and TRBJ1-6; D gene unclear. The germline CDR1 and CDR2 sequences are MDHEN and SYDVKM. The CDR3 spans 14 residues. Trimming left V 6 bases short and J 7 bases short, with 13 bases between.

The V call is TRBV2, the J call TRBJ1-5; TRBD1 is a possible D gene (6 bases). The V and J ends lost 6 bases and 2 bases respectively, with 14 bases between them. CDR3 length: 15 residues. Germline-derived CDR1 and CDR2 are SNHLY and FYNNEI. This chain's CDR3 is CASRLQGTGNQPQHF. DNA for the CDR3: TGTGCCAGCAGGTTACAGGGAACGGGCAATCAGCCCCAGCATTTT. The variable domain in full, with the rest retrieved from reference TRBV2 and TRBJ1-5, is EPEVTQTPSHQVTQMGQEVILRCVPISNHLYFYWYRQILGQKVEFLVSFYNNEISEKSEIFDDQFSVERPDGSNFTLKIRSTKLEDSAMYFCASRLQGTGNQPQHFGDGTRLSIL.

The chain employs TRBV2 and TRBJ2-7, with a weak D call TRBD1 (6 bases). Trimming cost V 5 bases and J 7 bases, with 15 bases left between them. This CDR3 has 13 amino acids. Germline V gene data show CDR1 as SNHLY and CDR2 as FYNNEI. The CDR3 reads CASSNQGPGEQYF. CDR3 nucleotides: TGTGCCAGCAGTAATCAGGGGCCTGGGGAGCAGTACTTC.

The chain recombines TRBV9 with TRBJ2-3, with D hard to call. Germline V gene sequence: CDR1 SGDLS, CDR2 YYNGEE. Trimming removed 4 bases from V and 2 bases from J, with 11 bases in between. This CDR3 contains 14 residues. CDR3 residues: CASSPHGTTDTQYF. The CDR3 DNA is TGTGCCAGCAGCCCTCATGGCACCACAGATACGCAGTATTTT.

The chain carries TRBV9 and TRBJ2-3, with D tentatively TRBD2 (6 bases). CDR3 length: 18 amino acids. CDR1 is SGDLS and CDR2 is YYNGEE in the germline V gene. V was clipped by 3 bases and J by 1 base, with 21 bases between them. The CDR3 bases are TGTGCCAGCAGCGCCAAACCGGGACTGGGGGTGGGCACAGATACGCAGTATTTT. Protein sequence: CASSAKPGLGVGTDTQYF.

This chain joins TRBV19 and TRBJ1-1; the D is unclear. Germline CDR1 LNHDA, CDR2 SQIVND (reference sequence). The V end was cut by 7 bases, the J end by 7 bases, with 16 bases between. The length of the CDR3 is 13 residues. The CDR3 coding sequence is TGTGCCAGTACTTACTCCCCCACGCTTGAAGCTTTCTTT. Its translation is CASTYSPTLEAFF.

V and J are TRBV11-2 and TRBJ2-5; a possible D gene is TRBD2 (6 bases). Germline-derived CDR1 and CDR2 are SGHAT and FQNNGV. V was clipped by 2 bases and J by 5 bases, with 9 bases between them. CDR3 size: 13 residues. DNA of the CDR3: TGTGCCAGCAGCTTATCGGGGAGGGAGACCCAGTACTTC. It specifies CASSLSGRETQYF.

Only one count was recorded for this clone. V gene TRBV19 combines with J gene TRBJ1-3; 7 bases agree with TRBD1. There are 15 residues in the CDR3. In germline, CDR1 is LNHDA, CDR2 SQIVND (reference sequence). V lost 4 bases and J lost 2; bases outside the gene matches: 5. The CDR3 DNA sequence: TGTGCCAGTAGTACTTACGGGACAGCTGGAAACACCATATATTTT. Its protein is CASSTYGTAGNTIYF.

The rearrangement joins TRBV5-6 to TRBJ2-5, with 8 bases fitting TRBD1. This CDR3 has 16 amino acids. Trimming at V came to 3 bases and at J to 4 bases, leaving 11 bases not matched to a gene. Per germline, CDR1 SGHDT and CDR2 YYEEEE. Written as DNA, the CDR3 is TGTGCCAGCAGCTCCCCGAGGACAGGGAAGGGAGAGACCCAGTACTTC. Translated, it gives CASSSPRTGKGETQYF.

This clone was recorded once. For the CDR3, the DNA is TGCGCCAGCAGCCAAGCAGGGTCTGGCAATCAGCCCCAGCATTTT. Amino acids: CASSQAGSGNQPQHF. The chain carries TRBV4-1 and TRBJ1-5, with D possibly being TRBD1 (5 bases). Germline lookup yields CDR1 MGHRA and CDR2 YSYEKL. The CDR3 runs to 15 residues. V was cut by 1 base and J by 2 bases, with 9 bases left in between.

The chain links TRBV28 to TRBJ2-4, with 9 positions matching TRBD1. With 6 bases clipped from V and 5 bases from J, the junction kept 8 bases outside the gene matches. Germline V lookup: CDR1 MDHEN, CDR2 SYDVKM. This CDR3 contains 15 residues. The CDR3 spells CASRDYGTGQNIQYF. CDR3 bases: TGTGCCAGCAGGGACTATGGGACAGGGCAAAACATTCAGTACTTC.

This clone was detected only a few times. This chain connects TRBV5-1 to TRBJ1-5; 7 bases line up with TRBD1. J was trimmed by 5 bases and V by 3 bases; bases with no gene match: 8. There are 15 residues in the CDR3. Germline CDR1 SGHRS, CDR2 YFSETQ. DNA of the CDR3: TGCGCCAGCAGCTCGTTGGACAGGAGGGATCAGCCCCAGCATTTT. Translation: CASSSLDRRDQPQHF.

This clone was observed a few times. This chain uses TRBV7-8 with TRBJ2-5; the match to TRBD2 covers 8 bases. The CDR3 runs 16 residues. Germline values: CDR1 SGHVS, CDR2 FQNEAQ. The junction had 9 bases not matched to a gene; V was cut back by 5 bases and J by 1 base. The CDR3 protein is CASSPAGGGSQETQYF. CDR3 bases: TGTGCCAGCAGCCCGGCGGGCGGGGGGTCCCAAGAGACCCAGTACTTC. The complete variable domain, with remaining parts taken from reference TRBV7-8 and TRBJ2-5, reads GAGVSQSPRYKVAKRGQDVALRCDPISGHVSLFWYQQALGQGPEFLTYFQNEAQLDKSGLPSDRFFAERPEGSVSTLKIQRTQQEDSAVYLCASSPAGGGSQETQYFGPGTRLLVL.

This chain joins TRBV3-1 (or the pseudogene TRBV3-2) and TRBJ2-5, with 12 bases matching TRBD2. Germline lookup yields CDR1 LGHDT and CDR2 YNNKEL (reference sequence). The CDR3 runs 19 residues. V was pared by 1 base and J by 5 bases, with 14 bases of the junction left unmatched. For the CDR3, the DNA is TGTGCCAGCAGCCAAGGAGGTGGGTCTAGCGGGAGGGCCGGGGAGACCCAGTACTTC. Protein sequence: CASSQGGGSSGRAGETQYF.

The CDR3 DNA follows: TGTGCCAGCAGTACGGACAGGGCGGGTGAAAAACTGTTTTTT. This codes for CASSTDRAGEKLFF. The V and J genes are TRBV28 and TRBJ1-4, with TRBD1 matching over 8 bases. The germline V gene encodes CDR1 MDHEN and CDR2 SYDVKM. Trimming cost V 5 bases and J 7 bases; bases outside gene matches: 6. The CDR3 is 14 amino acids.

The chain couples TRBV20-1 to TRBJ2-4, with 11 bases lining up with TRBD2. The CDR3 is 17 amino acids. V was clipped by 3 bases and J by 7 bases; unmatched bases: 14. The germline V gene encodes CDR1 DFQATT and CDR2 SNEGSKA (reference sequence). The CDR3 DNA reads TGCAGTGCTAGTTGGGCTAGCGGGGGGTTAGCCATGAACATTCAGTACTTC. Its translation: CSASWASGGLAMNIQYF.

This sequence joins TRBV1 and TRBJ2-5; TRBD2 is taken as the D call from the table, unchecked against the DNA. TRBV1 is assigned pseudogene status. The CDR3 length is 16 residues. The CDR3 reads CTSSQITSGGEETQYF. CDR3 coding DNA: TGCACCAGCAGCCAAATTACTAGCGGGGGGGAGGAGACCCAGTACTTC.